This record covers a single TCR beta chain. This entry is derived from a study of blood T cell repertoires in COVID-19. Study overall: Sites across the United States, Italy and Spain contributed samples from acute and convalescent COVID-19. PBMCs, B-cell-depleted T cells, or T cells were the source of the cDNA or gDNA that made up the material.

Original analysis: It was from reference gene primer amplification that nucleated cell counts were estimated. Here immunoSEQ multiplex PCR was the method, and the copy in TCRdb shows in-frame clones only, minus some. V, J and clone size derive from that table, while D and trimming were established from the DNA sequence. The sample lists fewer than 20,000 clones; more than 85% were seen once. The CDR3 is 13 residues long. Trimming took off 5 bases at V and 1 base at J, with 8 bases between the two ends. Germline CDR1 reads MGHDK; CDR2 reads SYGVNS. The J gene is TRBJ1-1, the V gene TRBV25-1; D gene uncertain. The TCR comes from a woman aged 45-60 years with active COVID-19. The sample was peripheral blood. CDR3 sequence reads: CASSLGGNTEAFF. The DNA of the CDR3 is TGTGCCAGCAGTCTAGGCGGGAACACTGAAGCTTTCTTT.